This T cell receptor (beta chain) was sequenced for a study of shared clonotypes between healthy human individuals. The data were produced by immunoSEQ multiplex PCR, yet TCRdb's version contains in-frame clones alone and is incomplete. This repertoire shows 300,000 to 400,000 clones, about 70% found once; its top ten account for 8% to 13%. The study enrolled healthy HIV-negative adults without recent acute infections or vaccinations as donors. CDR3 length equals 13 residues. Per germline, CDR1 GTSNPN and CDR2 SVGIG (reference sequence). The V end was cut by 1 base, the J end by 0 bases, with 6 bases between.

The V call is TRBV30, the J call TRBJ1-1; D call uncertain. Sequencing was carried out using memory CD4+ T cells sorted from blood. The subset here: CD45RA-negative fraction. This TCR derives from a man aged 25 to 40 in good health. CDR3 nucleotides: TGTGCCTGGAGTGGGGCAATGAACACTGAAGCTTTCTTT. Encoded protein: CAWSGAMNTEAFF.